These 9 T cell receptor beta chains originate from one sample sequenced in a study of OX40 agonist ivuxolimab in advanced cancers. Method: immunoSEQ multiplex PCR; TCRdb's copy keeps in-frame clones and lacks some. Of roughly 70,000 clones in the sample, 88% were seen once. Sequences were derived from CD4+ or CD8+ T cells sorted from blood, sampled in a trial of the OX40 agonist ivuxolimab. The receptors were sampled from an adult with an advanced solid tumor such as melanoma, head and neck, liver or kidney cancer.

The chain combines TRBV5-1 with TRBJ1-5; D is possibly TRBD1 (6 bases). The V gene lost 4 bases and the J gene lost 2 bases, with 10 bases spanning the gap. This CDR3 contains 14 residues. Germline-derived CDR1 and CDR2 are SGHRS and YFSETQ. CDR3 residues: CASSQQGGNQPQHF. CDR3 in DNA: TGCGCCAGCAGCCAACAGGGAGGCAATCAGCCCCAGCATTTT.

This chain links TRBV6-5 with TRBJ2-5, with D perhaps being TRBD1 or TRBD2 (5 bases each). CDR1 MNHEY and CDR2 SVGAGI come from the germline V gene. Between the trimmed V and J ends, which lost 5 bases and 2 bases, there was a span of 12 bases. CDR3 length: 14 amino acids. CDR3 coding DNA: TGTGCCAGCAGTCCCTCTTGGGGGCAAGAGACCCAGTACTTC. It codes for CASSPSWGQETQYF.

This clone was found once. The chain has TRBV11-2 and TRBJ2-7; D is unresolved. Germline V gene lookup returns CDR1 SGHAT and CDR2 FQNNGV. The CDR3 spans 14 residues. V was trimmed by 5 bases and J by 5 bases, leaving 16 bases between them. CDR3 amino acids: CASSPPERGHEQYF. For the CDR3, the DNA is TGTGCCAGCAGCCCTCCTGAACGAGGACACGAGCAGTACTTC.

CDR3 sequence: CASSPPTPAAGELFF. CDR3 in DNA: TGTGCCAGCAGCCCCCCGACCCCAGCGGCCGGGGAGCTGTTTTTT. V gene TRBV5-4 combines with J gene TRBJ2-2; D possibly corresponds to TRBD2 (5 bases). Germline assignment: CDR1 SGHNT and CDR2 YYREEE (reference sequence). The CDR3 spans 15 residues. The V gene lost 4 bases and the J gene lost 6 bases, with 16 bases spanning the gap.

The chain employs TRBV9 and TRBJ1-3; perhaps TRBD1 as D (6 bases). This CDR3 has 14 residues. Trimming removed 3 bases from V and 2 bases from J, with 9 bases in between. Germline lookup yields CDR1 SGDLS and CDR2 YYNGEE. The CDR3 DNA follows: TGTGCCAGCAGCGGGGGGCAGCCTGGAAACACCATATATTTT. Translating gives CASSGGQPGNTIYF.

A single count supports this clone. The gene calls are TRBV10-2 and TRBJ2-2; possible D gene TRBD1, 5 bases. Germline loops: CDR1 WSHSY, CDR2 SAAADI. The V end was cut by 2 bases, the J end by 5 bases, with 18 bases between. The CDR3 extends over 17 amino acids. DNA for the CDR3: TGCGCCAGCAGTGAGGGTCTCCAGGGAATCGGGACCGGGGAGCTGTTTTTT. Its translation: CASSEGLQGIGTGELFF.

The V call is TRBV2, the J call TRBJ1-1; a weak D match, TRBD1 (5 bases). This CDR3 is built from 14 residues. Trimming removed 6 bases from V and 3 bases from J, with 14 bases in between. The germline V gene has CDR1 SNHLY and CDR2 FYNNEI. DNA for the CDR3: TGTGCCAGCAGGGCAAGGCAGGGAGACACTGAAGCTTTCTTT. It specifies CASRARQGDTEAFF.

The V call is TRBV27, the J call TRBJ1-2; no reliable D call. Germline lookup yields CDR1 MNHEY and CDR2 SMNVEV (reference sequence). The CDR3 extends over 14 amino acids. V gave up 6 bases and J gave up 4 bases, with 15 bases separating them. In nucleotides, the CDR3 is TGTGCCAGCAGCGATTCCGGGTCTTCCTATGGCTACACCTTC. Its translation is CASSDSGSSYGYTF.

The V call is TRBV10-3, the J call TRBJ2-7; tentative D call: TRBD1 (6 bases). The length of the CDR3 is 12 residues. CDR1 is ENHRY and CDR2 is SYGVKD in the germline V gene. Deletions cut 8 bases from V and 5 bases from J, with 13 bases between. CDR3 DNA sequence: TGTGCCATCGGGACCAGGGGCAACGAGCAGTACTTC. Translating it yields CAIGTRGNEQYF.